This T cell receptor (beta chain) was identified in a study of T-cell reconstitution after alpha-beta-depleted transplantation in children (TCRdb year 2016). Some background on the complete study: The study quantitatively tracked T-cell immune reconstitution after TCRalphabeta/CD19-depleted allogeneic hematopoietic cell transplantation in children using TCR repertoire profiling.

Library preparation was by PCR. Sequenced on an Illumina HiSeq 2500. TCR libraries were prepared with molecular barcoding, using unique molecular identifiers to normalize TCRbeta repertoire quantification. TCRdb reprocessing: public reads trimmed at Q25 with fastp, clones called with MiXCR, in-frame beta chains kept. Rows are combined by CDR3 protein, so each entry shows the most common genes and DNA. The sample includes about 230,000 distinct CDR3 sequences, with 12% observed a single time. The ten largest account for around 2.5% of the sample. Here V drops 8 bases and J drops 5 bases, and the junction holds 1 base not matched to any gene. From the cysteine through the phenylalanine, the CDR3 covers 13 amino acids. Here the CDR3 DNA is all that survives: 39 bases in frame from base 1. CDR1 and CDR2 are read off the germline V gene as SGHRS and YFSETQ. This clonotype showed up many times. Its target antigen remains unknown. Nothing much larger sits one base from this clone, and base qualities are not available.

Sequences were derived from PBMCs from the stem cell graft donor, sampled from the stem cell graft. The sequence links TRBV5-1 to TRBJ2-1; 13 bases in between match TRBD2. The source of this sequence is a human donor who donated a stem cell graft to a child with acute lymphoblastic leukemia. The DNA sequence is given as TGCGCCAGTGGACTAGCGGGGGACAATGAGCAGTTCTTC. Its product reads: CASGLAGDNEQFF.